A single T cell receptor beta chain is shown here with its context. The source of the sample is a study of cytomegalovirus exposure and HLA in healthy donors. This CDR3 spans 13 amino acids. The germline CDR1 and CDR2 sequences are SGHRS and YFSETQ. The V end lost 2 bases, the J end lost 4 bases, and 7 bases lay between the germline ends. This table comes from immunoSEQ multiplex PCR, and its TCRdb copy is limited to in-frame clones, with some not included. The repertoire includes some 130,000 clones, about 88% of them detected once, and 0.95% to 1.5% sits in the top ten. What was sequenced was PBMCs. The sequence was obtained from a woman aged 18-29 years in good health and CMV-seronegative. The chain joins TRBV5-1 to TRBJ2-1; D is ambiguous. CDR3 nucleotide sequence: TGCGCCAGCAGCTTTATAGCATACAATGAGCAGTTCTTC. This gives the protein CASSFIAYNEQFF. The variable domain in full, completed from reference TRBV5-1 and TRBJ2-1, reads KAGVTQTPRYLIKTRGQQVTLSCSPISGHRSVSWYQQTPGQGLQFLFEYFSETQRNKGNFPGRFSGRQFSNSRSEMNVSTLELGDSALYLCASSFIAYNEQFFGPGTRLTVL.